One sample yielded the 30 T cell receptor beta chains listed below, sequenced in a study of glioma-infiltrating T cells (dated by TCRdb to the mid-2010s). Instrument on record: Illumina MiSeq. The iRepertoire nested amplicon-rescue multiplex PCR (arm-PCR) platform was used to amplify TCR alpha and beta CDR3 regions from RNA. TCRdb reprocessed the public reads (quality trimming at Q25 with fastp, clone calling with MiXCR) and kept in-frame beta chains. Rows are combined by CDR3 protein, so each entry shows the most common genes and DNA. This sample lists roughly 16,000 distinct CDR3 sequences; roughly 60% were detected once. Approximately 38% of the sample lies in the top ten. The specimen was glioma tissue, nonneoplastic brain tissue, or PBMCs (not recorded which). The source is a human donor with low-grade glioma or glioblastoma, undergoing nonglioma brain surgery, or in good health (not recorded which).

This rearrangement joins TRBV15 to TRBJ2-5; unclear D gene. CDR1 is LNHNV, CDR2 YYDKDF, per germline (reference sequence). The CDR3 extends over 13 amino acids. Deletions cut 0 bases from V and 5 bases from J, with 7 bases between. CDR3 DNA sequence: TGTGCCACCAGCAGAGATTTAGGCGAGACCCAGTACTTC. Protein sequence: CATSRDLGETQYF.

In its sample, this clonotype was seen a few times. The chain carries TRBV6-1 and TRBJ2-3; TRBD2 matches at 10 bases. V lost 7 bases, J lost 6 bases, and 16 bases stayed unmatched. The CDR3 covers 17 residues. CDR1 is MNHNS and CDR2 is SASEGT in the germline V gene. This chain's CDR3 is CASKIKEASGRADTQYF. Here the CDR3 DNA reads TGTGCCAGCAAAATCAAGGAGGCGAGCGGGAGGGCGGATACGCAGTATTTT.

This clonotype was detected only a few times. The chain carries TRBV7-2 and TRBJ2-5; D gene unclear. Deletions cut 5 bases from V and 1 base from J, with 11 bases between. The CDR3 is 14 amino acids. Germline V gene sequence: CDR1 SGHTA, CDR2 FQGNSA. CDR3 sequence (DNA): TGTGCCAGCAGCCCAGACTGGCTCCAAGAGACCCAGTACTTC. Translated: CASSPDWLQETQYF.

This clonotype was seen a handful of times. It may be a read error: a sequence one base away is much more abundant. The chain joins TRBV7-9 to TRBJ1-1; tentatively, D is TRBD1 (5 bases). Germline CDR1 SEHNR, CDR2 FQNEAQ (reference sequence). CDR3 length: 14 amino acids. V lost 6 bases and J lost 4, with 15 bases in between. Here the CDR3 DNA reads TGTGCCAGCAGTTTGGGATGGGGCGGCACTGAAGCTTTCTTT. Its protein is CASSLGWGGTEAFF.

This clonotype has only a few counts. This chain joins TRBV28 and TRBJ1-5, with D perhaps TRBD1 (6 bases). The CDR3 spans 14 residues. The V gene lost 5 bases and the J gene lost 2 bases, with 10 bases spanning the gap. The germline gives CDR1 MDHEN, CDR2 SYDVKM. The CDR3 nucleotides read TGTGCCAGCAGTATGGCAGGGGGCAATCAGCCCCAGCATTTT. This gives the protein CASSMAGGNQPQHF.

CDR3 in amino acids: CASGQSHEQFF. The CDR3 region has the DNA TGTGCCAGCGGTCAGAGCCATGAGCAGTTCTTC. The chain joins TRBV25-1 to TRBJ2-1, with D hard to call. This CDR3 comprises 11 residues. V was shortened by 8 bases and J by 8 bases, with 10 bases between the two germline ends. Germline assignment: CDR1 MGHDK and CDR2 SYGVNS.

About this clonotype itself: This sequence may be a read error, since a much larger clone differs from it by one base. V and J are TRBV7-2 and TRBJ1-1; D might be TRBD1 (5 bases). This CDR3 comprises 13 residues. Germline lookup yields CDR1 SGHTA and CDR2 FQGNSA. CDR3 coding DNA: TGTGCCAGCAGCCCGGTGGGGGTCACTGAAGCTTTATTT. Its translation: CASSPVGVTEALF.

The chain carries TRBV20-1 and TRBJ2-3; 8 positions agree with TRBD2. This CDR3 has 16 residues. V lost 6 bases and J lost 6; bases outside the gene matches: 17. The germline CDR1 and CDR2 sequences are DFQATT and SNEGSKA (reference sequence). In DNA form, the CDR3 reads TGCAGTGCGACCTCCGAGCGGGAGTATGTCTTGGATACGCAGTATTTT. Its protein is CSATSEREYVLDTQYF.

The V gene is TRBV6-6, the J gene TRBJ2-7, with 7 bases identical to TRBD1. V dropped 5 bases and J dropped 3; count of bases not matched to a gene: 10. Germline loops: CDR1 MNHNY, CDR2 SVGAGI (reference sequence). The CDR3 spans 15 residues. The CDR3 is CASSRETGYDYEQYF. The CDR3 DNA follows: TGTGCCAGCAGTCGAGAGACAGGGTACGACTACGAGCAGTACTTC.

The J gene is TRBJ2-7, the V gene TRBV5-4; no firm D call. The CDR3 extends over 14 amino acids. V lost 1 base, J lost 3 bases, and 11 bases lay in between. Looked up from germline, CDR1 is SGHNT and CDR2 is YYREEE (reference sequence). CDR3 amino acids: CASSLYGRSYEQYF. Written as DNA, the CDR3 is TGTGCCAGCAGCTTGTATGGCAGGAGCTACGAGCAGTACTTC. The whole variable domain, remainder taken from reference TRBV5-4 and TRBJ2-7, is ETGVTQSPTHLIKTRGQQVTLRCSSQSGHNTVSWYQQALGQGPQFIFQYYREEENGRGNFPPRFSGLQFPNYSSELNVNALELDDSALYLCASSLYGRSYEQYFGPGTRLTVT.

The chain is built from TRBV12-3 or TRBV12-4 and TRBJ1-1, with no clear D. V was trimmed by 6 bases and J by 1 base, leaving 9 bases between them. This CDR3 has 13 residues. In nucleotides, the CDR3 is TGTGCCAGCAGACGCGCAGAGAACACTGAAGCTTTCTTT. It encodes CASRRAENTEAFF.

The gene calls are TRBV6-2 or TRBV6-3 and TRBJ2-5; D ambiguous. Trimming removed 0 bases at V and 8 bases at J, with 13 bases between. CDR1 is MNHEY, CDR2 SVGEGT, per germline. CDR3 length: 14 amino acids. The CDR3 loop is CASSYSTSVDTQYF. For the CDR3, the DNA is TGTGCCAGCAGTTACTCGACGTCTGTCGATACCCAGTACTTC.

The chain combines TRBV11-2 with TRBJ1-4; 9 nucleotides agree with TRBD1. The CDR3 is 13 residues long. The junction had 7 bases not matched to a gene; V was cut back by 5 bases and J by 12 bases. Germline V CDR1 and CDR2: SGHAT, FQNNGV. In DNA form, the CDR3 reads TGTGCCAGCAGCGGCAACCGGGACAGGGAACTGTTTTTT. This gives the protein CASSGNRDRELFF. Full variable domain (outside the CDR3, taken from reference TRBV11-2 and TRBJ1-4): EAGVAQSPRYKIIEKRQSVAFWCNPISGHATLYWYQQILGQGPKLLIQFQNNGVVDDSQLPKDRFSAERLKGVDSTLKIQPAKLEDSAVYLCASSGNRDRELFFGSGTQLSVL.

The chain combines TRBV6-1 with TRBJ2-5, with 8 bases aligning to TRBD1. CDR1 and CDR2 from the germline V gene are MNHNS and SASEGT. CDR3 length: 17 residues. V lost 6 bases to trimming and J lost 2 bases; unmatched junction nucleotides: 14. The CDR3 region has the DNA TGTGCCAGCAGGTCGAATTCAGGGGGCAGCGGACAAGAGACCCAGTACTTC. Its translation: CASRSNSGGSGQETQYF.

This clonotype showed up many times. This chain links TRBV6-6 with TRBJ2-2; perhaps TRBD2 as D (6 bases). This CDR3 is 17 amino acids long. The V gene's germline CDR1 is MNHNY and CDR2 SVGAGI (reference sequence). V lost 2 bases, J lost 3 bases, and 16 bases lay in between. The CDR3: CASSYVSVGRYTGELFF. The CDR3 DNA follows: TGTGCCAGCAGTTACGTGTCGGTCGGGAGATACACCGGGGAGCTGTTTTTT.

This clonotype has just a few counts. The CDR3 is CASSQEDTGLYNSPLHF. CDR3 DNA sequence: TGTGCCAGCAGCCAAGAGGATACGGGCCTGTATAATTCACCCCTCCACTTT. The V gene is TRBV4-2, the J gene TRBJ1-6; D not certain. The length of the CDR3 is 17 residues. Per germline, CDR1 LGHNA and CDR2 YNFKEQ. Trimming removed 0 bases at V and 4 bases at J, with 13 bases between.

This rearrangement joins TRBV20-1 to TRBJ2-5; perhaps TRBD1 as D (7 bases). This CDR3 contains 16 residues. The germline V and J ends were trimmed by 0 bases and 2 bases, with 16 bases remaining between them. Germline values: CDR1 DFQATT, CDR2 SNEGSKA (reference sequence). This chain's CDR3 is CSARDFLTGRQETQYF. The DNA of the CDR3 is TGCAGTGCTAGAGATTTTCTGACAGGGAGGCAAGAGACCCAGTACTTC.

Turning to this clonotype: An end of the junction does not agree with germline; a read error may underlie this. The chain couples TRBV6-6 to TRBJ2-7; no definite D call. Germline assignment: CDR1 MNHNY and CDR2 SVGAGI (reference sequence). This CDR3 is built from 11 residues. In DNA, the CDR3 is TGTGCCAGCAGGATCTACTACAAGCAGTACTTC. It is translated as CASRIYYKQYF.

The chain employs TRBV6-2 or TRBV6-3 and TRBJ2-7; a possible D gene is TRBD1 (5 bases). Germline CDR1 MNHEY, CDR2 SVGEGT. V was pared by 4 bases and J by 0 bases, with 10 bases between. The CDR3 is 14 amino acids. In DNA, the CDR3 is TGTGCCAGCAGTTGGGGCGTAGCCTCCTACGAGCAGTACTTC. It yields the protein CASSWGVASYEQYF.

By sample share, this clonotype is medium-sized. This chain uses TRBV27 with TRBJ1-2; weak D call: TRBD1 (6 bases). The CDR3 spans 13 residues. Deletions cut 10 bases from V and 6 bases from J, with 18 bases between. Looked up from germline, CDR1 is MNHEY and CDR2 is SMNVEV (reference sequence). The CDR3 loop is CATAFTGKNGYTF. The CDR3 DNA reads TGTGCCACCGCCTTCACAGGGAAGAATGGCTACACCTTC.

The chain recombines TRBV29-1 with TRBJ1-1, with D maybe TRBD1 (5 bases). This CDR3 region has 14 residues. Trimming removed 4 bases from V and 1 base from J, with 13 bases in between. Germline CDR1 SQVTM, CDR2 ANQGSEA. DNA for the CDR3: TGCAGCGTTGTTCCGGGACGATCGAACACTGAAGCTTTCTTT. This codes for CSVVPGRSNTEAFF.

The count of this clonotype is one. V and J are TRBV20-1 and TRBJ1-1, with 7 nucleotides matching TRBD1. CDR3 length: 15 amino acids. V shed 1 base and J 6 bases; nucleotides not matched to a gene: 11. Germline-derived CDR1 and CDR2 are DFQATT and SNEGSKA (reference sequence). The CDR3 protein is CSARVRTGSLPEAFF. In nucleotides, the CDR3 is TGCAGTGCTAGAGTCAGGACAGGCTCCCTACCTGAAGCTTTCTTT.

The chain combines TRBV6-1 with TRBJ2-5; D is ambiguous. V gave up 6 bases and J gave up 1 base, with 12 bases separating them. CDR3 length: 14 residues. Germline CDR1 and CDR2: MNHNS and SASEGT. CDR3 nucleotides: TGTGCCAGCAGCATTTGGTCCTCCCAAGAGACCCAGTACTTC. Translation gives CASSIWSSQETQYF.

The chain combines TRBV20-1 with TRBJ2-3, with 12 bases fitting TRBD2. The CDR3 is made up of 15 amino acids. The V gene's germline CDR1 is DFQATT and CDR2 SNEGSKA (reference sequence). The V and J ends lost 0 bases and 8 bases, in that order; junction bases with no gene match: 6. In DNA form, the CDR3 reads TGCAGTGCTAGAGAACGGCTAGCGGGAGGGGGTACGCAGTATTTT. Its translation: CSARERLAGGGTQYF.

This clonotype was detected a few times. The chain uses TRBV6-8 and TRBJ1-1, with a possible D match to TRBD1 (6 bases). CDR1 and CDR2 (germline): MNHGY, SAAAGT. This CDR3 has 15 residues. Trimming stripped 2 bases from V and 4 bases from J, with 14 bases between. The CDR3 reads CASSYPGRDITEAFF. The DNA for the CDR3 is TGTGCCAGCAGTTACCCTGGCCGGGACATCACTGAAGCTTTCTTT.

The chain recombines TRBV18 with TRBJ2-1; the D gene is possibly TRBD1 (6 bases). The CDR3 loop spans 13 amino acids. Germline assignment: CDR1 KGHSH and CDR2 LQKENI. The V and J ends lost 3 bases and 4 bases respectively, with 7 bases between them. The CDR3 reads CASSPDSYNEQFF. CDR3 in DNA: TGTGCCAGCTCACCGGACAGTTACAATGAGCAGTTCTTC.

The genes are TRBV27 and TRBJ1-1, with D maybe TRBD1 (6 bases). The CDR3 covers 14 residues. V lost 7 bases and J 1 base, leaving 13 bases between the germline ends. Germline CDR1 MNHEY, CDR2 SMNVEV (reference sequence). CDR3 residues: CASTSRQENTEAFF. CDR3 DNA sequence: TGTGCCAGCACCTCCAGACAGGAGAACACTGAAGCTTTCTTT.

This clonotype is medium-sized (0.01 to 0.1%) by share. The chain recombines TRBV6-1 with TRBJ1-5; 7 bases line up with TRBD1. The CDR3 extends over 14 amino acids. The ends lost 8 bases at V and 4 bases at J; junction bases unmatched: 8. The germline V gene encodes CDR1 MNHNS and CDR2 SASEGT. This chain's CDR3 is CASQRQGPNQPQHF. CDR3 DNA sequence: TGTGCCAGCCAAAGACAGGGACCAAATCAGCCCCAGCATTTT.

This clonotype turned up a few times. The chain carries TRBV6-1 and TRBJ2-4; D unclear. V lost 5 bases, J lost 0 bases, and 8 bases lay in between. The CDR3 consists of 14 residues. The germline CDR1 and CDR2 sequences are MNHNS and SASEGT. The CDR3 region has the DNA TGTGCCAGCAGTTTCATGGCAGCCAAAAACATTCAGTACTTC. Residues: CASSFMAAKNIQYF.

The J gene is TRBJ1-1, the V gene TRBV29-1, with unresolved D. CDR3 size: 11 residues. Germline loops: CDR1 SQVTM, CDR2 ANQGSEA. V was clipped by 4 bases and J by 4 bases, with 7 bases between them. CDR3 coding DNA: TGCAGCGTTGCCAGGAGCACTGAAGCTTTCTTT. Translated, it gives CSVARSTEAFF.